This T cell receptor beta chain was sequenced in a study of T cells in women clearing cervical HPV infection. About the study: Controls gave blood once infection was undetectable; cases at lesion identification.

This CDR3 has 16 residues. V lost 4 bases to trimming and J lost 7 bases, with 20 bases between them. Germline V gene lookup returns CDR1 MGHRA and CDR2 YSYEKL. To note about this clone: Its antigen is currently unknown. The CDR3 end falls 3 residues outside the read, so it is completed with the germline J gene.

Overall study results and limits: Unknown T-cell numbers per sample may underlie the richness differences.

Genomic DNA, averaging roughly 1,200 ng per sample, yielded TCR beta CDR3 via immunoSEQ. The data were produced by immunoSEQ multiplex PCR, yet TCRdb's version contains in-frame clones alone and is incomplete. Here the sample table reports 25,000 to 35,000 clones. This receptor was identified in a woman between 18 and 70 years old with a cervical HPV16 infection that either progressed to CIN3+ or cleared (not recorded which). The V gene is TRBV4-1, the J gene TRBJ1-5; TRBD1 might be the D (5 bases). The sequenced sample was blood buffy coat. This chain's CDR3 is CASSPRGLQEGQPQHF. The sequenced part of the CDR3 DNA is TGCGCCAGCAGCCCGCGGGGACTCCAGGAGGGCCAGCCC.